The 8 T cell receptor beta chains below all came from one sample that was sequenced in a study of response to subunit inactivated influenza vaccine. From the RT-PCR reads, TCRdb called clonotypes with MiXCR, one entry per CDR3 protein. The data hold 500,000 to 600,000 distinct CDR3 sequences, with 7.5% to 8.5% observed a single time. This material consisted of PBMCs from blood, taken around 25 months after vaccination. All receptors derive from a man between 50 and 69 years old who received an inactivated influenza vaccine.

This clonotype was counted only a few times. The J gene is TRBJ2-3, the V gene TRBV11-2; D not resolved. The length of the CDR3 is 15 residues. Trimming cost V 6 bases and J 4 bases, with 17 bases left between them. In germline, CDR1 is SGHAT, CDR2 FQNNGV. CDR3 protein: CASRPTGTLADTQYF. For the CDR3, the DNA is TGTGCCAGCAGGCCGACCGGTACTCTGGCAGATACGCAGTATTTT.

This clonotype was counted between two and nine times. Germline and junction disagree at one end, which may indicate a read error. DNA of the CDR3: TGTGCCAGCAGCCCTGGAAGCGGGGCGTCTCGCTTC. Translating gives CASSPGSGASRF. This chain uses TRBV7-2 with TRBJ2-5; TRBD2 matches 7 bases. The CDR3 covers 12 residues. The germline gives CDR1 SGHTA, CDR2 FQGNSA.

This clonotype was detected a few times. V and J are TRBV27 and TRBJ2-3; 7 bases agree with TRBD2. The CDR3 contains 15 residues. V was clipped by 2 bases and J by 3 bases; unmatched bases: 5. Germline CDR1 MNHEY, CDR2 SMNVEV (reference sequence). CDR3 protein: CASSLKLAVTDTQYF. CDR3 nucleotide sequence: TGTGCCAGCAGTTTAAAGCTAGCGGTGACAGATACGCAGTATTTT.

This sequence joins TRBV24-1 and TRBJ2-5; D not certain. CDR1 and CDR2 (germline): KGHDR, SFDVKD. V was trimmed by 0 bases and J by 0 bases, leaving 7 bases between them. The CDR3 sequence is 15 residues long. For the CDR3, the DNA is TGTGCCACCAGTGATTTGACGAGCGACCAAGAGACCCAGTACTTC. It translates to CATSDLTSDQETQYF.

This clonotype was detected many times. This sequence joins TRBV27 and TRBJ2-1; D might be TRBD2 (6 bases). CDR3 length: 13 residues. CDR1 MNHEY and CDR2 SMNVEV come from the germline V gene (reference sequence). Trimming pared 5 bases from V and 6 bases from J, leaving 11 bases between. The CDR3 coding sequence is TGTGCCAGCAGTGAGCGGGCGTTCAATGAGCAGTTCTTC. The encoded protein is CASSERAFNEQFF.

The table lists this clonotype with a count of one. V gene TRBV5-5 combines with J gene TRBJ2-5; 12 nucleotides agree with TRBD2. From germline, CDR1 is SGHKS and CDR2 YYEKEE (reference sequence). Germline trimming cut 4 bases from V and 7 bases from J; bases unmatched to any gene: 11. The CDR3 extends over 16 amino acids. This chain's CDR3 is CASSPGASGGAGTQYF. CDR3 in DNA: TGTGCCAGCAGCCCCGGCGCTAGCGGGGGGGCCGGGACCCAGTACTTC. Full variable domain (outside the CDR3, taken from reference TRBV5-5 and TRBJ2-5): DAGVTQSPTHLIKTRGQQVTLRCSPISGHKSVSWYQQVLGQGPQFIFQYYEKEERGRGNFPDRFSARQFPNYSSELNVNALLLGDSALYLCASSPGASGGAGTQYFGPGTRLLVL.

The J gene is TRBJ2-3, the V gene TRBV4-3; possible D gene TRBD2, 6 bases. CDR1 and CDR2 (germline): LGHNA, YSLEER. V gave up 2 bases and J gave up 2 bases, with 14 bases separating them. This CDR3 contains 16 residues. CDR3 in DNA: TGCGCCAGCAGCCAAAGAAGGACTACACCCACAGATACGCAGTATTTT. Protein sequence: CASSQRRTTPTDTQYF.

V gene TRBV29-1 combines with J gene TRBJ2-5; D is possibly TRBD1 or TRBD2 (5 bases each). This CDR3 contains 11 residues. CDR1 SQVTM and CDR2 ANQGSEA come from the germline V gene. CDR3 sequence: CRRGPQETQYF. CDR3 bases: TGCAGGAGGGGACCTCAAGAGACCCAGTACTTC. Full variable domain (outside the CDR3, taken from reference TRBV29-1 and TRBJ2-5): SAVISQKPSRDICQRGTSLTIQCQVDSQVTMMFWYRQQPGQSLTLIATANQGSEATYESGFVIDKFPISRPNLTFSTLTVSNMSPEDSSIYLCRRGPQETQYFGPGTRLLVL.